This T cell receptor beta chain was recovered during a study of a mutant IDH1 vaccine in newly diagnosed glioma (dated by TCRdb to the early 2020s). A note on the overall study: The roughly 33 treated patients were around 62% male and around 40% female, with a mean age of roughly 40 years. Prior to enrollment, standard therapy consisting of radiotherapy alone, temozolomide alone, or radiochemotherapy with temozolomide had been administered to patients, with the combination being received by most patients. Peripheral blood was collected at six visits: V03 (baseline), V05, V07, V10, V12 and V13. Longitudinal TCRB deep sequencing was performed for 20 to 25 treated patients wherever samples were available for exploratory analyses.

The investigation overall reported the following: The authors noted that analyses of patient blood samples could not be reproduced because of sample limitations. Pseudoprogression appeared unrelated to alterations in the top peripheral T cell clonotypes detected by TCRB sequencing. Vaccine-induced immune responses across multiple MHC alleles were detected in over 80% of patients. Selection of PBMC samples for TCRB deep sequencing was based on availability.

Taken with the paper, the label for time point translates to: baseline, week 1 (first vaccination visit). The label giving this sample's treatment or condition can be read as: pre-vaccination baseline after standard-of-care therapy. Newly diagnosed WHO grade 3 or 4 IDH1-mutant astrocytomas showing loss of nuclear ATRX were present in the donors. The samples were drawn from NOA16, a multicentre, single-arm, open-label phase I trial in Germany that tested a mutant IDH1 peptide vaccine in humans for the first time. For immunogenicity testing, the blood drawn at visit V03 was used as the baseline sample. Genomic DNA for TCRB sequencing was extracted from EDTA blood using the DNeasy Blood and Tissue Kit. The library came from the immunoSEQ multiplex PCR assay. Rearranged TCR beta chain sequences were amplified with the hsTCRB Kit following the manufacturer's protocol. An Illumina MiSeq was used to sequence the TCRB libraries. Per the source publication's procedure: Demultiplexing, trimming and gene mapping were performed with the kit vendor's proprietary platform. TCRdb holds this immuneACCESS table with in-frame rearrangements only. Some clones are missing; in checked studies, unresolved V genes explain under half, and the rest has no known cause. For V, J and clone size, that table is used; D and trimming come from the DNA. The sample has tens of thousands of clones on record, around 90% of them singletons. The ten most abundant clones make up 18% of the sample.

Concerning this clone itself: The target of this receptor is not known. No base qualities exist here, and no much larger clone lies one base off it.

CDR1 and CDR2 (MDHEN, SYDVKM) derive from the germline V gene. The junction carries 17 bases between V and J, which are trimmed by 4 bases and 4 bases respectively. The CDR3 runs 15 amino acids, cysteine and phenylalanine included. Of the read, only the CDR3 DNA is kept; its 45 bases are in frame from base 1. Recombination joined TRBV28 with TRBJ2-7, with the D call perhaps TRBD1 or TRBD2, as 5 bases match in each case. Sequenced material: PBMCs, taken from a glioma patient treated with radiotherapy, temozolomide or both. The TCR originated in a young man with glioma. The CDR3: CASSSPSGAGYEQYF. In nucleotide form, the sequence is TGTGCCAGCAGTTCCCCTTCCGGGGCAGGGTACGAGCAGTACTTC.